A single sample is the source of the 2 T cell receptor beta chains below, sequenced in a study of T cells in Graves' hyperthyroidism and ophthalmopathy. Amplification yielded TCR beta CDR3 regions, with RNA transcripts as the source. The HTBI primer set drove a first-round RT-PCR of the TCR CDR3. Using its own MiXCR run on the multiplex PCR reads, TCRdb lists one record per CDR3 protein. The data show 400,000 to 550,000 distinct CDR3 sequences, with approximately 14% seen just once and less than 20% held by the top ten. The sample consisted of blood. Source of these receptors: a young woman with Graves' hyperthyroidism.

This clonotype was recorded many times. J is TRBJ2-1 and V is TRBV7-9, with 10 bases aligning to TRBD2. Losses at the gene ends were 5 bases for V and 5 bases for J; bases not matched to a gene: 6. CDR1 is SEHNR, CDR2 FQNEAQ, per germline (reference sequence). The CDR3 sequence is 15 residues long. The CDR3 here is CASSPLLAGNNEQFF. CDR3 coding DNA: TGTGCCAGCAGCCCCCTACTAGCGGGGAACAATGAGCAGTTCTTC.

This clonotype showed up many times. The rearrangement joins TRBV11-2 to TRBJ2-3, with D hard to call. This CDR3 region has 14 residues. V was shortened by 2 bases and J by 6 bases, with 12 bases between the two germline ends. The V gene's germline CDR1 is SGHAT and CDR2 FQNNGV. CDR3 residues: CASSLRRVTDTQYF. The DNA for the CDR3 is TGTGCCAGCAGCTTACGACGAGTCACGGATACGCAGTATTTT.